The 6 T cell receptor beta chains in this list originate from one sample, sequenced in a study of somatic mutations in cytotoxic T cells in rheumatoid arthritis. Assay: immunoSEQ multiplex PCR; the TCRdb copy retains only in-frame clones and omits some. The data show approximately 16,000 clones, around 70% seen once. The specimen sequenced was CD8+ T cells sorted from blood. The receptors were sampled from an adult with rheumatoid arthritis.

This clone was found a few times. J is TRBJ2-7 and V is TRBV5-5; 9 bases agree with TRBD2. This CDR3 has 14 residues. V gave up 1 base and J gave up 7 bases; unmatched junction bases: 6. Germline V gene data show CDR1 as SGHKS and CDR2 as YYEKEE (reference sequence). CDR3 sequence reads: CASSLRLAGNEQYF. In DNA, the CDR3 is TGTGCCAGCAGCTTGCGTCTAGCGGGGAATGAGCAGTACTTC. Looking up the rest from reference TRBV5-5 and TRBJ2-7 gives the full variable domain: DAGVTQSPTHLIKTRGQQVTLRCSPISGHKSVSWYQQVLGQGPQFIFQYYEKEERGRGNFPDRFSARQFPNYSSELNVNALLLGDSALYLCASSLRLAGNEQYFGPGTRLTVT.

This clone was found a few times. The chain couples TRBV19 to TRBJ1-4; possibly TRBD1 for D (6 bases). The germline V gene encodes CDR1 LNHDA and CDR2 SQIVND (reference sequence). The CDR3 contains 14 residues. Trimming cost V 5 bases and J 8 bases, with 15 bases left between them. CDR3 protein: CASSVDRSGEKLFF. The CDR3 region has the DNA TGTGCCAGTAGTGTTGACAGGAGCGGCGAAAAACTGTTTTTT.

The gene calls are TRBV29-1 and TRBJ2-1; D unresolved. Trimming removed 4 bases at V and 7 bases at J, with 11 bases between. This CDR3 has 12 residues. In germline, CDR1 is SQVTM, CDR2 ANQGSEA. In DNA form, the CDR3 reads TGCAGCGTTGCAGTCGTGGGTAATGAGCAGTTCTTC. It codes for CSVAVVGNEQFF.

The genes are TRBV4-3 and TRBJ2-6; weak D call: TRBD1 (6 bases). Germline CDR1 and CDR2: LGHNA and YSLEER. Trimming pared 2 bases from V and 4 bases from J, leaving 18 bases between. This CDR3 has 18 residues. The CDR3 DNA reads TGCGCCAGCAGCCAATCATGGAACAGGGAAATAGGGGCCAACGTCCTGACTTTC. The encoded protein is CASSQSWNREIGANVLTF.

The chain employs TRBV5-1 and TRBJ2-3; D may be TRBD2 (5 bases). The CDR3 is made up of 16 amino acids. The ends were cut back, 6 bases at V and 2 bases at J, with 19 bases in the middle. Germline CDR1 reads SGHRS; CDR2 reads YFSETQ. The CDR3 is CASNYGRGPYTDTQYF. The CDR3 DNA reads as TGCGCCAGCAACTATGGGCGCGGGCCTTACACAGATACGCAGTATTTT.

The chain joins TRBV4-3 to TRBJ2-3; 7 nucleotides match TRBD2. The CDR3 covers 16 residues. Per germline, CDR1 LGHNA and CDR2 YSLEER. The J segment lost 3 bases and the V segment lost 3 bases, leaving 9 bases of the junction unmatched. DNA for the CDR3: TGCGCCAGCAGCCAGAGCGGGGCCGGGGGAACAGATACGCAGTATTTT. Protein product: CASSQSGAGGTDTQYF.